A single sample is the source of the 26 T cell receptor beta chains below, sequenced in a study of blood T cell repertoires in COVID-19. Method: immunoSEQ multiplex PCR; TCRdb's copy keeps in-frame clones and lacks some. This table holds 150,000 to 190,000 clones, 84% found once. Sequencing input: PBMCs or T cells enriched from blood (not recorded which). These TCRs come from a man in his fifties or sixties who had recovered from COVID-19.

The CDR3 coding sequence is TGTGCCAGCAGCCAAGATCGGACAGAAAGGGAAAAACTGTTTTTT. Residues: CASSQDRTEREKLFF. The chain recombines TRBV4-2 with TRBJ1-4; perhaps TRBD1 as D (6 bases). The CDR3 covers 15 residues. Germline CDR1 and CDR2: LGHNA and YNFKEQ. Trimming cost V 0 bases and J 8 bases, with 13 bases left between them.

The J gene is TRBJ2-1, the V gene TRBV7-7; 7 positions agree with TRBD2. The germline V gene has CDR1 SSHAT and CDR2 FNYEAQ (reference sequence). V trimming: 4 bases; J trimming: 6 bases; junction bases outside the gene matches: 9. There are 15 residues in the CDR3. In DNA form, the CDR3 reads TGTGCCAGCAGCTCCGGGACTACAACCGCCAATGAGCAGTTCTTC. It specifies CASSSGTTTANEQFF.

This chain links TRBV19 with TRBJ2-1; D unclear. Between the trimmed V and J ends, which lost 3 bases and 8 bases, there was a span of 17 bases. The CDR3 extends over 15 amino acids. In germline, CDR1 is LNHDA, CDR2 SQIVND (reference sequence). DNA for the CDR3: TGTGCCAGTAGTATCCTAGACTCCTATGGCGATGAGCAGTTCTTC. Translation gives CASSILDSYGDEQFF.

This clone was picked up a small number of times. The chain recombines TRBV18 with TRBJ2-7; D might be TRBD2 (5 bases). V lost 3 bases and J 9 bases, leaving 18 bases between the germline ends. The CDR3 is 14 residues long. Germline CDR1 is KGHSH and CDR2 is LQKENI. This chain's CDR3 is CASSPGPGERVQYF. For the CDR3, the DNA is TGTGCCAGCTCACCTGGCCCTGGTGAGAGGGTGCAGTACTTC.

This chain uses TRBV6-5 with TRBJ1-5; 8 nucleotides align to TRBD1. Germline V gene lookup returns CDR1 MNHEY and CDR2 SVGAGI. The CDR3 covers 15 residues. V was clipped by 5 bases and J by 0 bases; unmatched bases: 3. The DNA for the CDR3 is TGTGCCAGCAGTCGGACAGGGAATAGCAATCAGCCCCAGCATTTT. Translation: CASSRTGNSNQPQHF.

The chain joins TRBV25-1 to TRBJ1-1; 7 bases align to TRBD1. CDR1 is MGHDK and CDR2 is SYGVNS in the germline V gene. The CDR3 extends over 13 amino acids. J was trimmed by 7 bases and V by 3 bases; bases with no gene match: 5. The DNA of the CDR3 is TGTGCCAGCAGTGACGGGACAGACCTTGAAGCTTTCTTT. Its protein is CASSDGTDLEAFF.

The chain links TRBV5-1 to TRBJ2-7, with D unclear. The CDR3 is 14 amino acids. V gave up 0 bases and J gave up 6 bases, with 13 bases separating them. Germline V gives CDR1 SGHRS, CDR2 YFSETQ. CDR3 bases: TGCGCCAGCAGCTTGGTGCAATCCCGGAGCGAGCAGTACTTC. As protein: CASSLVQSRSEQYF.

The chain has TRBV2 and TRBJ1-2, with D uncertain. Germline V gene sequence: CDR1 SNHLY, CDR2 FYNNEI. The ends were cut back, 6 bases at V and 2 bases at J, with 7 bases in the middle. CDR3 size: 12 residues. CDR3 DNA sequence: TGTGCCAGCAGGAAGGAGAACTATGGCTACACCTTC. Its protein is CASRKENYGYTF. The full variable domain, rest sourced from reference TRBV2 and TRBJ1-2, is EPEVTQTPSHQVTQMGQEVILRCVPISNHLYFYWYRQILGQKVEFLVSFYNNEISEKSEIFDDQFSVERPDGSNFTLKIRSTKLEDSAMYFCASRKENYGYTFGSGTRLTVV.

J is TRBJ2-3 and V is TRBV19; D perhaps matches TRBD2 (7 bases). Germline values: CDR1 LNHDA, CDR2 SQIVND (reference sequence). Trimming removed 0 bases at V and 4 bases at J, with 14 bases between. The CDR3 totals 16 residues. The CDR3 here is CASSIDTRGGSDTQYF. CDR3 nucleotides: TGTGCCAGTAGTATAGATACGAGGGGGGGGTCAGATACGCAGTATTTT.

The V gene is TRBV25-1, the J gene TRBJ2-7, with 15 bases lining up with TRBD2. Germline V lookup: CDR1 MGHDK, CDR2 SYGVNS. Trimming removed 4 bases from V and 6 bases from J; junction bases left unmatched: 4. There are 15 residues in the CDR3. The CDR3 loop reads CASSAPGLAGGEQYF. The DNA for the CDR3 is TGTGCCAGCAGTGCCCCGGGACTAGCGGGGGGCGAGCAGTACTTC.

J is TRBJ2-7 and V is TRBV7-9; D call uncertain. Trimming removed 8 bases at V and 3 bases at J, with 8 bases between. The germline gives CDR1 SEHNR, CDR2 FQNEAQ (reference sequence). The CDR3 is 11 amino acids. The CDR3 DNA reads as TGTGCCAGCGTTCGAGACTACGAGCAGTACTTC. The encoded protein is CASVRDYEQYF.

The chain employs TRBV9 and TRBJ1-1; possible D gene TRBD1, 5 bases. The CDR3 is 13 residues long. Trimming took off 3 bases at V and 2 bases at J, with 8 bases between the two ends. The germline V gene has CDR1 SGDLS and CDR2 YYNGEE. The DNA for the CDR3 is TGTGCCAGCAGCGAGACAGTAAACACTGAAGCTTTCTTT. This translates into CASSETVNTEAFF.

J is TRBJ2-5 and V is TRBV5-4; 10 bases are a match to TRBD2. V was clipped by 7 bases and J by 5 bases; unmatched bases: 8. This CDR3 region has 14 residues. Germline CDR1 reads SGHNT; CDR2 reads YYREEE (reference sequence). The CDR3 here is CASGDLAGAETQYF. In nucleotides, the CDR3 is TGTGCCAGCGGAGATCTAGCGGGGGCTGAGACCCAGTACTTC.

This clone was found a few times. This chain joins TRBV4-3 and TRBJ1-1; 9 bases fit TRBD1. After removal of 0 bases from V and 4 bases from J, the junction contained 3 bases not matched to a gene. From germline, CDR1 is LGHNA and CDR2 YSLEER. CDR3 length: 15 amino acids. CDR3 DNA sequence: TGCGCCAGCAGCCAAGACCCGACAGGGGGCACTGAAGCTTTCTTT. Protein: CASSQDPTGGTEAFF.

V and J are TRBV7-9 and TRBJ2-7; TRBD1 aligns across 8 bases. The CDR3 has 11 amino acids. CDR1 is SEHNR and CDR2 is FQNEAQ in the germline V gene (reference sequence). J was trimmed by 7 bases and V by 5 bases; bases with no gene match: 1. The CDR3 nucleotides are TGTGCCAGCAGCAGGGACAGGGAGCAGTACTTC. Amino acid sequence: CASSRDREQYF.

The chain combines TRBV6-5 with TRBJ1-1, with D maybe TRBD1 (5 bases). Trimming took off 7 bases at V and 2 bases at J, with 14 bases between the two ends. The CDR3 runs to 14 residues. The germline V gene has CDR1 MNHEY and CDR2 SVGAGI. CDR3 bases: TGTGCCAGCATTACGGATGGGGCCAACACTGAAGCTTTCTTT. It is translated as CASITDGANTEAFF.

This clone occurred once. The rearrangement uses TRBV9 and TRBJ2-5, with D perhaps matching TRBD1 (5 bases). There are 12 residues in the CDR3. V lost 3 bases, J lost 4 bases, and 7 bases lay in between. Germline V gene data show CDR1 as SGDLS and CDR2 as YYNGEE. CDR3 residues: CASSDDRETQYF. For the CDR3, the DNA is TGTGCCAGCAGCGACGACAGAGAGACCCAGTACTTC.

The chain has TRBV9 and TRBJ1-2, with a tentative D call TRBD1 (5 bases). The CDR3 runs 18 residues. Per the germline V gene, CDR1 is SGDLS and CDR2 is YYNGEE. V was shortened by 0 bases and J by 4 bases, with 22 bases between the two germline ends. The CDR3 region has the DNA TGTGCCAGCAGCGTAGCTGGGAGTGGACCTGGGGGGGGCTATGGCTACACCTTC. It is translated as CASSVAGSGPGGGYGYTF.

Comment on this clone: No DNA is shown, since the ends of the CDR3 on it are uncertain; the CDR3 is the one TCRdb lists. The chain has TRBV5-5 and TRBJ2-1; the table's D call, TRBD1, has no DNA check behind it. Germline V gene data show CDR1 as SGHKS and CDR2 as YYEKEE (reference sequence). The CDR3 totals 13 residues, both ends included. CDR3: CASILGPDDEQFF.

J is TRBJ2-2 and V is TRBV5-4; tentatively, D is TRBD2 (5 bases). This CDR3 comprises 14 residues. In germline, CDR1 is SGHNT, CDR2 YYREEE (reference sequence). The V and J ends lost 4 bases and 1 base respectively, with 8 bases between them. This CDR3 reads CASSGRQNTGELFF. The CDR3 DNA reads TGTGCCAGCAGCGGGAGACAGAACACCGGGGAGCTGTTTTTT. Looking up the rest from reference TRBV5-4 and TRBJ2-2 gives the full variable domain: ETGVTQSPTHLIKTRGQQVTLRCSSQSGHNTVSWYQQALGQGPQFIFQYYREEENGRGNFPPRFSGLQFPNYSSELNVNALELDDSALYLCASSGRQNTGELFFGEGSRLTVL.

This clone was seen a few times. CDR3 region: CASGGSWQGYEQYF. Written as DNA, the CDR3 is TGTGCTAGTGGTGGTAGCTGGCAGGGGTACGAGCAGTACTTC. This chain links TRBV12-5 with TRBJ2-7; D perhaps matches TRBD1 (6 bases). This CDR3 is built from 14 residues. Looked up from germline, CDR1 is LGHNT and CDR2 is FRNRAP. V lost 5 bases, J lost 4 bases, and 15 bases lay in between. The full variable domain, completed using reference TRBV12-5 and TRBJ2-7, is DARVTQTPRHKVTEMGQEVTMRCQPILGHNTVFWYRQTMMQGLELLAYFRNRAPLDDSGMPKDRFSAEMPDATLATLKIQPSEPRDSAVYFCASGGSWQGYEQYFGPGTRLTVT.

The chain has TRBV7-8 and TRBJ2-7, with 14 bases that match TRBD2. The V gene end was trimmed by 4 bases and the J gene end by 5 bases; junction bases not matched to a gene: 4. Germline lookup yields CDR1 SGHVS and CDR2 FQNEAQ. This CDR3 has 15 residues. The CDR3 coding sequence is TGTGCCAGCAGCTCGGGACTAGCGGGGGTCCACGAGCAGTACTTC. This gives the protein CASSSGLAGVHEQYF.

The V and J genes are TRBV6-1 and TRBJ2-3; 11 bases align to TRBD2. V lost 4 bases to trimming and J lost 1 base; unmatched junction nucleotides: 4. The CDR3 is made up of 16 amino acids. CDR1 is MNHNS and CDR2 is SASEGT in the germline V gene. This CDR3 is CASSGVAGGGTDTQYF. DNA of the CDR3: TGTGCCAGCAGTGGAGTAGCGGGGGGGGGCACAGATACGCAGTATTTT.

The chain has TRBV7-3 and TRBJ1-1; D is perhaps TRBD1 (5 bases). The CDR3 is 13 amino acids. Germline CDR1 reads SGHTA; CDR2 reads FQGTGA. V was cut by 5 bases and J by 1 base, with 8 bases left in between. CDR3: CASSVRANTEAFF. The CDR3 DNA reads as TGTGCCAGCAGCGTCAGGGCGAACACTGAAGCTTTCTTT.

The chain combines TRBV7-2 with TRBJ2-3; a weak D match, TRBD2 (6 bases). CDR1 and CDR2 from the germline V gene are SGHTA and FQGNSA. Trimming shortened V by 4 bases and J by 5 bases, and 13 bases separated the two germline ends. The CDR3 consists of 14 residues. CDR3: CASSYEPGLDTQYF. The CDR3 DNA reads as TGTGCCAGCAGCTACGAGCCGGGACTAGATACGCAGTATTTT.

This clone was seen more than once but under ten times. The rearrangement joins TRBV19 to TRBJ1-2; tentatively, D is TRBD1 (5 bases). CDR1 is LNHDA, CDR2 SQIVND, per germline (reference sequence). This CDR3 has 14 amino acids. V was trimmed by 1 base and J by 2 bases, leaving 8 bases between them. The CDR3 region has the DNA TGTGCCAGTAGTATAGCGGGGGGAAACTATGGCTACACCTTC. Its translation: CASSIAGGNYGYTF.